This T cell receptor beta chain was recovered during a study of blood T cell repertoires in COVID-19. Measured with immunoSEQ multiplex PCR; TCRdb has only the in-frame clones, and not every one. Of 120,000 or so clones in the sample, more than 70% are singletons; the top ten hold approximately 3.6%. CDR1 is SGHTA, CDR2 FQGTGA, per germline. This CDR3 has 15 residues. Trimming took off 1 base at V and 0 bases at J, with 7 bases between the two ends. The sequence derives from a woman aged 55-70 years with acute or convalescent COVID-19. The material sequenced was peripheral blood. The chain has TRBV7-3 and TRBJ2-1, with a weak D call TRBD2 (6 bases). The CDR3 DNA reads TGTGCCAGCAGCTTAAGCGGGGCCTCCTACAATGAGCAGTTCTTC. Translated: CASSLSGASYNEQFF.